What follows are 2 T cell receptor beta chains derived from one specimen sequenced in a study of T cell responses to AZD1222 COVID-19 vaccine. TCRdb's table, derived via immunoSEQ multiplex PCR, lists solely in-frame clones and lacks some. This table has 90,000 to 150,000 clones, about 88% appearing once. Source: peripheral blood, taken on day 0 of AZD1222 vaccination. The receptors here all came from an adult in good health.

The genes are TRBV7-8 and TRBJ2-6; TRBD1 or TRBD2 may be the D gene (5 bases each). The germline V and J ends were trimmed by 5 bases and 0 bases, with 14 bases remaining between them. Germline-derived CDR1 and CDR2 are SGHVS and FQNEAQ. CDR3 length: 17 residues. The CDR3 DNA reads TGTGCCAGCAGCCGGGGCAACGCCGCCTCTGGGGCCAACGTCCTGACTTTC. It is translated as CASSRGNAASGANVLTF.

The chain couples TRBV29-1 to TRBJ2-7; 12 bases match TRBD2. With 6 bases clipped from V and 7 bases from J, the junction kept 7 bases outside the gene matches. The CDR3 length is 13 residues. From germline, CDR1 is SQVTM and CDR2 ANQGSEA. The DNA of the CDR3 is TGCAGCGTGAGACTAGCGGGGGTACCGGAGCAGTACTTC. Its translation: CSVRLAGVPEQYF.